A selection of T cell receptor beta chains follows, all from one sample in a study of blood T cell repertoires in COVID-19. This table comes from immunoSEQ multiplex PCR, and its TCRdb copy is limited to in-frame clones, with some not included. The table records over 85,000 clones, 75% to 80% of them present only once. Material: peripheral blood. The receptors come from a woman at least 80 years old with active or convalescent COVID-19. The CDR3 runs from the conserved cysteine through the conserved F or W. D genes are given only for firm matches. Clone size appears in some rows only: once, few, many, or a class for an expanded clone.

TRBJ2-7	NA	TRBV5-4	TRBD2	CASSLPSVGGPREQYF	TGTGCCAGCAGCTTGCCTTCGGTGGGAGGGCCACGCGAGCAGTACTTC
TRBJ1-4	NA	TRBV10-3	NA	CAISVDPPTTNEKLFF	TGTGCCATCAGTGTAGATCCACCTACAACTAATGAAAAACTGTTTTTT
TRBJ2-7	many	TRBV7-2	NA	CASSPRAGLYEQYF	TGTGCCAGCAGCCCGAGGGCGGGGCTCTACGAGCAGTACTTC
TRBJ1-2	few	TRBV4-2	NA	CASSQVFEGYGYTF	TGTGCCAGCAGCCAAGTTTTCGAGGGATATGGCTACACCTTC
TRBJ2-7	NA	TRBV28	TRBD1	CASIRWGQGFGEQYF	TGTGCCAGCATACGTTGGGGACAGGGTTTCGGCGAGCAGTACTTC
TRBJ2-2	NA	TRBV5-1	TRBD2	CASSPGLAGGRANTGELFF	TGCGCCAGCAGCCCGGGACTAGCGGGAGGGAGGGCCAACACCGGGGAGCTGTTTTTT
TRBJ2-7	NA	TRBV24-1	TRBD1	CATDRGNEQYF	TGTGCCACCGACAGGGGTAACGAGCAGTACTTC
TRBJ1-2	NA	TRBV14	NA	CASSLQTNYGYTF	TGTGCCAGCAGCCTACAGACTAACTATGGCTACACCTTC
TRBJ2-7	NA	TRBV10-2	NA	CASRKTGPFYEQYF	TGCGCCAGCAGGAAGACAGGTCCGTTCTACGAGCAGTACTTC
TRBJ1-1	NA	TRBV9	TRBD1	CASSVATGEVGDTEAFF	TGTGCCAGCAGCGTAGCTACAGGGGAAGTTGGGGACACTGAAGCTTTCTTT
TRBJ1-6	NA	TRBV11-2	NA	CASSLDPGSPLHF	TGTGCCAGCAGCTTAGATCCGGGTTCACCCCTCCACTTT
TRBJ1-2	NA	TRBV6-6	TRBD1	CASSSPGQEYGYTF	TGTGCCAGCAGTTCACCCGGACAGGAATATGGCTACACCTTC
TRBJ2-7	NA	TRBV7-8	TRBD2	CASGKGRDAYEQYF	TGTGCCAGCGGGAAGGGGAGGGACGCCTACGAGCAGTACTTC
TRBJ2-7	NA	TRBV2	NA	CASIDDTVYEQYF	TGTGCCAGCATCGATGACACCGTCTACGAGCAGTACTTC
TRBJ2-7	few	TRBV3-1/TRBV3-2	NA	CNPNRPREQYF	TGCAACCCGAACAGGCCACGCGAGCAGTACTTC
TRBJ2-7	NA	TRBV7-2	NA	CASTLDSYYEQYF	TGTGCCAGCACCCTAGACAGTTACTACGAGCAGTACTTC
TRBJ2-1	NA	TRBV6-1	TRBD2	CASSEWGRANEQFF	TGTGCCAGCAGTGAGTGGGGGAGGGCCAATGAGCAGTTCTTC
TRBJ2-5	NA	TRBV4-2	NA	CASSQDWGETQYF	TGTGCCAGCAGCCAAGATTGGGGCGAGACCCAGTACTTC
TRBJ2-5	NA	TRBV3-1/TRBV3-2	TRBD1	CASSHSRQGATETQYF	TGTGCCAGCAGCCATTCTCGACAGGGGGCGACAGAGACCCAGTACTTC
TRBJ2-7	once	TRBV3-1/TRBV3-2	TRBD2	CASSPPGLAGYEQYF	TGTGCCAGCAGCCCGCCGGGACTAGCGGGCTACGAGCAGTACTTC
TRBJ2-1	NA	TRBV7-9	NA	CASSLGSVNEQFF	TGTGCCAGCAGCTTAGGGTCGGTAAATGAGCAGTTCTTC
TRBJ2-3	NA	TRBV18	TRBD1	CASSPGTGSTDTQYF	TGTGCCAGCTCACCCGGGACAGGCAGCACAGATACGCAGTATTTT
TRBJ1-2	NA	TRBV28	NA	CASSTRGHPNYGYTF	TGTGCCAGCAGCACGCGGGGGCATCCTAACTATGGCTACACCTTC
TRBJ1-5	NA	TRBV18	TRBD1	CASSPGTGVDQPQHF	TGTGCCAGCTCACCAGGGACAGGGGTGGATCAGCCCCAGCATTTT
TRBJ2-3	NA	TRBV29-1	TRBD2	CSVVGGRASYTQYF	TGCAGCGTTGTTGGCGGGAGGGCCTCATATACGCAGTATTTT
TRBJ2-7	NA	TRBV5-6	NA	CASSLAGSYEQYF	TGTGCCAGCAGCTTGGCCGGGTCCTACGAGCAGTACTTC
TRBJ2-1	NA	TRBV20-1	TRBD2	CSASSTSARYNEQFF	TGCAGTGCCAGTTCGACTAGCGCGAGATACAATGAGCAGTTCTTC
TRBJ1-2	NA	TRBV7-2	NA	CASSLIRGDRGYTF	TGTGCCAGCAGCCTAATCCGGGGGGATCGGGGCTACACCTTC
TRBJ2-2	NA	TRBV13	NA	CASGSGAGTGELFF	TGTGCCAGCGGATCAGGGGCGGGCACCGGGGAGCTGTTTTTT
TRBJ2-7	NA	TRBV6-5	NA	CASSYSARRTYEQYF	TGTGCCAGCAGTTACTCAGCCCGGAGAACCTACGAGCAGTACTTC
TRBJ2-2	NA	TRBV7-3	TRBD2	CASSLMASGNTGELFF	TGTGCCAGCAGCTTAATGGCTAGCGGGAACACCGGGGAGCTGTTTTTT
TRBJ2-7	NA	TRBV6-5	TRBD2	CASRTSGGPYEQYF	TGTGCCAGCAGGACTAGCGGGGGGCCCTACGAGCAGTACTTC
TRBJ2-7	NA	TRBV30	NA	CAWSRQELGEQYF	TGTGCCTGGAGTAGACAGGAATTGGGGGAGCAGTACTTC
TRBJ2-3	NA	TRBV11-2	TRBD1	CASSLVWGGQGLGSDTQYF	TGTGCCAGCAGCTTAGTCTGGGGTGGACAGGGCCTTGGGTCAGATACGCAGTATTTT
TRBJ2-7	NA	TRBV13	TRBD2	CASSPPGGGAAPREQYF	TGTGCCAGCAGCCCCCCCGGGGGGGGAGCCGCGCCCCGCGAGCAGTACTTC
TRBJ2-2	NA	TRBV19	TRBD2	CASSLAGVGELFF	TGTGCCAGTAGTCTAGCGGGAGTCGGGGAGCTGTTTTTT
TRBJ2-1	NA	TRBV18	NA	CASSRLRTFKADEQFF	TGTGCCAGCTCGCGTTTACGGACCTTCAAAGCGGATGAGCAGTTCTTC
TRBJ2-1	NA	TRBV6-2/TRBV6-3	TRBD2	CASSFHSLTLAGTSGRYEQFF	TGTGCCAGCAGTTTCCACTCGTTAACCCTGGCTGGGACTAGCGGGAGATATGAGCAGTTCTTC
TRBJ1-1	NA	TRBV2	NA	CASSEAGGGAANTEAFF	TGTGCCAGCAGTGAAGCCGGTGGGGGGGCGGCGAACACTGAAGCTTTCTTT
TRBJ2-3	NA	TRBV11-3	NA	CASSLDLSDTQYF	TGTGCCAGCAGCTTAGACCTCAGTGATACGCAGTATTTT
TRBJ1-2	NA	TRBV28	TRBD1	CASSWDSDGSGYTF	TGTGCCAGCAGTTGGGACAGCGACGGGTCTGGCTACACCTTC
TRBJ1-2	NA	TRBV7-9	TRBD1	CASRSKLGQGADYGYTF	TGTGCCAGCAGGTCCAAACTGGGACAGGGGGCGGACTATGGCTACACCTTC
TRBJ1-2	NA	TRBV9	NA	CASSPLGGFNYGYTF	TGTGCCAGCAGCCCGCTCGGGGGGTTTAACTATGGCTACACCTTC
TRBJ2-3	NA	TRBV11-1	TRBD2	CASSSRLAGTTDTQYF	TGTGCCAGCAGCTCTCGACTAGCGGGAACCACAGATACGCAGTATTTT
TRBJ2-7	NA	TRBV4-2	NA	CASSSTGTYYEQYF	TGTGCCAGCAGCTCAACCGGGACTTACTACGAGCAGTACTTC
TRBJ2-7	NA	TRBV7-9	TRBD2	CASSSGLAGVYEQYF	TGTGCCAGCAGCTCAGGACTAGCGGGAGTCTACGAGCAGTACTTC
TRBJ2-1	once	TRBV10-3	TRBD2	CAISGTSGPGDEQFF	TGTGCCATCAGTGGTACTAGCGGACCGGGGGATGAGCAGTTCTTC
TRBJ2-7	NA	TRBV5-5	NA	CASSLGTYEQYF	TGTGCCAGCAGCTTGGGTACATACGAGCAGTACTTC
TRBJ2-5	once	TRBV19	TRBD2	CASSRGTSGPLETQYF	TGTGCCAGTAGTCGCGGGACTAGCGGACCCTTGGAGACCCAGTACTTC
TRBJ2-6	NA	TRBV7-9	NA	CASSLVGAAGANVLTF	TGTGCCAGCAGCTTAGTGGGGGCTGCTGGGGCCAACGTCCTGACTTTC
TRBJ2-1	NA	TRBV7-3	NA	CASSPDSSSYNEQFF	TGTGCCAGCAGCCCAGACTCATCATCCTACAATGAGCAGTTCTTC
TRBJ1-2	NA	TRBV7-9	NA	CASRAGATSNYGYTF	TGTGCCAGCCGGGCGGGGGCGACCTCTAACTATGGCTACACCTTC
TRBJ2-7	NA	TRBV2	NA	CASSDQGRGYEQYF	TGTGCCAGCAGTGACCAGGGTCGTGGTTACGAGCAGTACTTC
TRBJ1-2	NA	TRBV7-2	NA	CASSFRGIYGYTF	TGTGCCAGCAGCTTTCGGGGGATCTATGGCTACACCTTC
TRBJ1-6	NA	TRBV19	NA	CASSMNNGLALHF	TGTGCCAGTAGTATGAATAACGGTTTGGCCCTCCACTTT